A single sample is the source of the 7 T cell receptor beta chains below, sequenced in a study of T-cell reconstitution after alpha-beta-depleted transplantation in children. For TCRbeta, the library was prepared with unique molecular identifiers. A single record per CDR3 protein comes from TCRdb applying MiXCR to the PCR reads. This table has hundreds of thousands of distinct CDR3 sequences, about 24% appearing once. The sequencing here drew on PBMCs, mostly from graft donor cells, taken 360 days after TCRalphabeta/CD19-depleted stem cell transplant. These receptors came from a female patient aged 2-10 years who had a stem cell transplant for congenital amegakaryocytic thrombocytopenia, so the T cells may come from the graft donor.

V is TRBV2 and J is TRBJ2-3; possible D gene TRBD2, 5 bases. Trimming left V 6 bases short and J 8 bases short, with 15 bases between. The CDR3 runs 13 residues. The germline gives CDR1 SNHLY, CDR2 FYNNEI. The DNA of the CDR3 is TGTGCCAGCAGAAAGGAACTGGGGAGTACGCAGTATTTT. This codes for CASRKELGSTQYF.

The CDR3 DNA sequence: TGTGCCAGCAGATCGACCGGGTATCAGCCCCAGCATTTT. Translation: CASRSTGYQPQHF. The V gene is TRBV28, the J gene TRBJ1-5; D unresolved. The ends were cut back, 6 bases at V and 5 bases at J, with 11 bases in the middle. The CDR3 spans 13 residues. Germline assignment: CDR1 MDHEN and CDR2 SYDVKM.

The chain has TRBV4-2 and TRBJ2-1; D not resolved. CDR3 length: 15 residues. Trimming left V 0 bases short and J 10 bases short, with 16 bases between. Germline V lookup: CDR1 LGHNA, CDR2 YNFKEQ. The CDR3 nucleotides are TGTGCCAGCAGCCAAGATCGAGAAGGTTGGGCAGAGCAGTTCTTC. Residues: CASSQDREGWAEQFF.

This clonotype came up a few times. The chain couples TRBV12-3 or TRBV12-4 to TRBJ2-7; D possibly corresponds to TRBD2 (6 bases). CDR3 size: 15 residues. Trimming left V 2 bases short and J 0 bases short, with 11 bases between. DNA for the CDR3: TGTGCCAGCAGTTTACGGGCGGGGATCTCCTACGAGCAGTACTTC. As protein: CASSLRAGISYEQYF.

V gene TRBV30 combines with J gene TRBJ2-1; D may be TRBD1 or TRBD2 (5 bases each). The V end was cut by 5 bases, the J end by 6 bases, with 17 bases between. CDR1 and CDR2 from the germline V gene are GTSNPN and SVGIG (reference sequence). The CDR3 runs to 14 residues. The CDR3 spells CAWGGVWDGNEQFF. The CDR3 DNA sequence: TGTGCCTGGGGGGGAGTCTGGGATGGCAATGAGCAGTTCTTC.

This clonotype was detected only a few times. The chain carries TRBV12-3 or TRBV12-4 and TRBJ1-1; D ambiguous. This CDR3 region has 13 residues. V was pared by 5 bases and J by 4 bases, with 11 bases between. The CDR3 protein is CASSPTRVTEAFF. The CDR3 DNA reads TGTGCCAGCAGTCCCACGAGGGTCACTGAAGCTTTCTTT.

The chain has TRBV12-3 or TRBV12-4 and TRBJ2-5; 7 positions match TRBD2. V lost 0 bases and J lost 4; bases outside the gene matches: 14. The CDR3 is made up of 18 amino acids. The CDR3 DNA is TGTGCCAGCAGTTTAGCGCTAATTGCGGGAGCGTCGAGAGAGACCCAGTACTTC. Its protein is CASSLALIAGASRETQYF.